Reported below is one T cell receptor beta chain. What it binds is not known. MiXCR was run by TCRdb on the 5' RACE reads, yielding one entry per CDR3 protein. The sample contains about 530,000 distinct CDR3 sequences, 12% to 15% of which appear only once. The data originate from a study of identical twins. Broader study findings: Model-predicted out-of-frame TCR alpha sharing fell below observed values in monozygotic twins.

With 6 bases clipped from V and 14 bases from J, the junction kept 12 bases outside the gene matches. This CDR3 is 12 amino acids long. From germline, CDR1 is SQVTM and CDR2 ANQGSEA. The same data also went into a second study, on yellow fever vaccine responses in identical twins.

The rearrangement joins TRBV29-1 to TRBJ2-3, with TRBD2 identical over 9 bases. The specimen was CD4+ T cells sorted from blood. The TCR comes from a woman aged 18-29 years in good health. CDR3 coding DNA: TGCAGCGTCTCAGGTTGGCGGGGGGGTCCGTATTTT. This encodes CSVSGWRGGPYF.